This entry concerns a single TCR beta chain. This entry belongs to a study of shared clonotypes between healthy human individuals. TCRdb's copy holds only in-frame clones and misses some; the assay was immunoSEQ multiplex PCR. The sample yields roughly 500,000 clones, 95% to 96% seen once. This CDR3 spans 16 amino acids. Germline V lookup: CDR1 SEHNR, CDR2 FQNEAQ (reference sequence). The germline V and J ends were trimmed by 1 base and 4 bases, with 17 bases remaining between them. This TCR derives from a woman aged 25 to 39 in good health. V gene TRBV7-9 combines with J gene TRBJ2-7; D is perhaps TRBD1 or TRBD2 (5 bases each). Source material: naive CD4+ T cells sorted from blood. As to subset: CD45RA+ positively selected. The CDR3 bases are TGTGCCAGCAGCTTAGAGTTCGGGACGGACATATACGAGCAGTACTTC. Amino acids: CASSLEFGTDIYEQYF. Variable domain in full (rest from reference TRBV7-9 and TRBJ2-7): DTGVSQNPRHKITKRGQNVTFRCDPISEHNRLYWYRQTLGQGPEFLTYFQNEAQLEKSRLLSDRFSAERPKGSFSTLEIQRTEQGDSAMYLCASSLEFGTDIYEQYFGPGTRLTVT.